The 29 T cell receptor beta chains in this list originate from one sample, sequenced in a study of blood T cells in healthy people across ages. With a J-beta primer mix and a sample-barcoded 5' primer, a second PCR ran roughly 6 to 11 cycles. TCRdb reprocessed the 5' RACE reads with MiXCR, giving one entry per CDR3 protein. The data show around 870,000 distinct CDR3 sequences, under 35% seen once. Material: blood. The origin of the receptors is a woman at least 80 years old in good health.

In its sample, this clonotype was seen many times. CDR3 region: CASSVLDRYQETQYF. The CDR3 region has the DNA TGTGCCAGCAGTGTCCTGGACAGGTACCAAGAGACCCAGTACTTC. This chain connects TRBV25-1 to TRBJ2-5; 7 bases agree with TRBD1. V dropped 4 bases and J dropped 0; count of bases not matched to a gene: 5. CDR1 is MGHDK and CDR2 is SYGVNS in the germline V gene. The CDR3 sequence is 15 residues long.

There are many counts of this clonotype. The chain joins TRBV7-9 to TRBJ2-7, with D possibly being TRBD1 (6 bases). Trimming took 5 bases from V and 7 from J, leaving 18 bases between them. The germline V gene has CDR1 SEHNR and CDR2 FQNEAQ (reference sequence). There are 14 residues in the CDR3. The CDR3 region has the DNA TGTGCCAGCAGCCCTGGAGCGAAAGGGGGTGAGCAGTACTTC. Translating gives CASSPGAKGGEQYF.

This clonotype was counted ten times or more. The chain employs TRBV5-1 and TRBJ2-1; D is unclear. V lost 0 bases, J lost 4 bases, and 11 bases lay in between. Germline V gene lookup returns CDR1 SGHRS and CDR2 YFSETQ. The CDR3 is made up of 15 amino acids. CDR3: CASSLAAVSYNEQFF. CDR3 bases: TGCGCCAGCAGCTTGGCCGCGGTTAGTTACAATGAGCAGTTCTTC.

The table lists this clonotype with many counts. The chain carries TRBV12-3 or TRBV12-4 and TRBJ2-7; TRBD2 might be the D (5 bases). This CDR3 has 15 amino acids. V lost 4 bases, J lost 3 bases, and 16 bases lay in between. The chain's CDR3 is CASSSRPGENYEQYF. As DNA, the CDR3 is TGTGCCAGCAGTTCCCGCCCCGGGGAGAACTACGAGCAGTACTTC.

The table lists this clonotype with many counts. The rearrangement joins TRBV12-3 or TRBV12-4 to TRBJ2-5, with 11 bases aligning to TRBD1. This CDR3 comprises 15 residues. The V gene end was trimmed by 3 bases and the J gene end by 2 bases; junction bases not matched to a gene: 2. The CDR3: CASSLGDRGQETQYF. The CDR3, as DNA: TGTGCCAGCAGTTTGGGGGACAGGGGGCAAGAGACCCAGTACTTC.

This clonotype was counted at least ten times. V usage is TRBV5-1 and J usage is TRBJ2-1, with 8 nucleotides matching TRBD2. Germline CDR1 and CDR2: SGHRS and YFSETQ. The CDR3 loop spans 14 amino acids. The J segment lost 7 bases and the V segment lost 4 bases, leaving 7 bases of the junction unmatched. The CDR3 region is CASSPGTSDNEQFF. The CDR3 region has the DNA TGCGCCAGCAGCCCGGGGACTAGTGATAATGAGCAGTTCTTC.

Turning to this clonotype: A much larger clone lies a single base off, so this may be a read error. The chain links TRBV4-2 to TRBJ1-1, with D possibly being TRBD1 (5 bases). The CDR3 has 15 amino acids. Per germline, CDR1 LGHNA and CDR2 YNFKEQ. Trimming stripped 2 bases from V and 7 bases from J, with 17 bases between. CDR3 in amino acids: CASSQSSGGALEAFF. For the CDR3, the DNA is TGTGCCAGCAGCCAATCGTCTGGAGGGGCTCTTGAAGCTTTCTTT.

The chain couples TRBV6-1 to TRBJ2-2, with no clear D. V was pared by 6 bases and J by 4 bases, with 12 bases between. This CDR3 region has 14 residues. Looked up from germline, CDR1 is MNHNS and CDR2 is SASEGT. The CDR3 bases are TGTGCCAGCAGCCACCGGTCCACCACCGGGGAGCTGTTTTTT. This gives the protein CASSHRSTTGELFF.

The chain employs TRBV7-9 and TRBJ2-3; perhaps TRBD2 as D (6 bases). The V and J ends lost 8 bases and 4 bases respectively, with 13 bases between them. Germline V gene lookup returns CDR1 SEHNR and CDR2 FQNEAQ (reference sequence). There are 13 residues in the CDR3. The DNA of the CDR3 is TGTGCCAGCTGGGGGGAGAGGCCAGATACGCAGTATTTT. Translated: CASWGERPDTQYF.

Many counts were recorded for this clonotype. This chain joins TRBV27 and TRBJ2-1, with TRBD2 matching 7 bases. The germline CDR1 and CDR2 sequences are MNHEY and SMNVEV (reference sequence). The CDR3 has 14 amino acids. V shed 10 bases, J shed 3 bases, and the junction held 9 bases outside the gene matches. CDR3 sequence (DNA): TGTGCCATCCGAAGGACTAGTCTCTACAATGAGCAGTTCTTC. Translated, it gives CAIRRTSLYNEQFF.

Concerning this clonotype: One base away lies a much larger clone, so this may be a sequencing read error. The chain links TRBV7-2 to TRBJ2-7; D may be TRBD1 or TRBD2 (5 bases each). This CDR3 has 15 amino acids. V dropped 6 bases and J dropped 3 bases, with 18 bases sitting between them. The germline V gene encodes CDR1 SGHTA and CDR2 FQGNSA. CDR3 in amino acids: CASRPGGDPRYEQYF. For the CDR3, the DNA is TGTGCCAGCAGACCTGGTGGGGACCCTCGCTACGAGCAGTACTTC. The full variable domain, with the rest looked up from reference TRBV7-2 and TRBJ2-7, is GAGVSQSPSNKVTEKGKDVELRCDPISGHTALYWYRQSLGQGLEFLIYFQGNSAPDKSGLPSDRFSAERTGGSVSTLTIQRTQQEDSAVYLCASRPGGDPRYEQYFGPGTRLTVT.

V usage is TRBV6-5 and J usage is TRBJ2-7, with D possibly being TRBD2 (6 bases). The CDR3 sequence is 14 residues long. V was trimmed by 5 bases and J by 3 bases, leaving 14 bases between them. Germline values: CDR1 MNHEY, CDR2 SVGAGI. CDR3 protein: CASSNLRGNYEQYF. The CDR3 region has the DNA TGTGCCAGCAGTAACCTTCGGGGGAACTACGAGCAGTACTTC.

This clonotype has ten or more counts. The chain recombines TRBV3-1 with TRBJ2-1; 8 nucleotides agree with TRBD2. Germline values: CDR1 LGHDT, CDR2 YNNKEL (reference sequence). The J segment lost 6 bases and the V segment lost 3 bases, leaving 4 bases of the junction unmatched. CDR3 length: 14 residues. This CDR3 reads CASSQTGTSNEQFF. CDR3 coding DNA: TGTGCCAGCAGCCAGACCGGGACTAGCAATGAGCAGTTCTTC.

This clonotype was recorded many times. V and J are TRBV4-1 and TRBJ1-4, with D unclear. The length of the CDR3 is 14 residues. Trimming took 1 base from V and 7 from J, leaving 10 bases between them. Germline V gene sequence: CDR1 MGHRA, CDR2 YSYEKL. The CDR3: CASSQGGVGEKLFF. The CDR3 nucleotides are TGCGCCAGCAGCCAAGGTGGCGTTGGTGAAAAACTGTTTTTT.

This clonotype turned up a few times. The chain is built from TRBV9 and TRBJ2-2; D might be TRBD2 (5 bases). Germline V CDR1 and CDR2: SGDLS, YYNGEE. CDR3 size: 16 residues. V was shortened by 3 bases and J by 5 bases, with 17 bases between the two germline ends. CDR3 protein: CASSERVVVFTGELFF. The CDR3 nucleotides are TGTGCCAGCAGCGAGAGGGTAGTGGTCTTTACCGGGGAGCTGTTTTTT.

The CDR3 region has the DNA TGTGCCAGCAGTCCCGCTGGGGCCGCGGGGAACACCGGGGAGCTGTTTTTT. Its protein product is CASSPAGAAGNTGELFF. The rearrangement uses TRBV12-3 or TRBV12-4 and TRBJ2-2; D tentatively reads TRBD1 or TRBD2 (5 bases each). There are 17 residues in the CDR3. V was clipped by 5 bases and J by 1 base, with 17 bases between them.

A note on this clonotype: A much bigger clone sits one base away, suggesting this may be a read error. The chain recombines TRBV10-2 with TRBJ2-7; 8 nucleotides agree with TRBD1. The V gene's germline CDR1 is WSHSY and CDR2 SAAADI. The CDR3 has 14 amino acids. V was pared by 6 bases and J by 3 bases, with 7 bases of the junction left unmatched. The CDR3 region is CASRQDRAYYEQYF. The CDR3 nucleotides read TGCGCCAGCAGGCAGGACAGGGCATACTACGAGCAGTACTTC.

This clonotype was observed a handful of times. The CDR3 DNA sequence: TGTGCCAGCTCACCGGGGACAGGGAAGGAAAAACTGTTTTTT. This gives the protein CASSPGTGKEKLFF. The gene calls are TRBV18 and TRBJ1-4; 9 bases map to TRBD1. The length of the CDR3 is 14 residues. V trimming: 3 bases; J trimming: 8 bases; junction bases outside the gene matches: 4. CDR1 is KGHSH, CDR2 LQKENI, per germline.

The J gene is TRBJ2-5, the V gene TRBV7-2; 14 positions agree with TRBD2. The CDR3 spans 15 residues. Trimming at V came to 2 bases and at J to 7 bases, leaving 3 bases not matched to a gene. The germline V gene encodes CDR1 SGHTA and CDR2 FQGNSA. In nucleotides, the CDR3 is TGTGCCAGCAGCTTACGGACTAGCGGGGGGTCGACCCAGTACTTC. This gives the protein CASSLRTSGGSTQYF.

The gene calls are TRBV18 and TRBJ2-1; D is perhaps TRBD1 or TRBD2 (6 bases each). The CDR3 runs 15 residues. V was trimmed by 0 bases and J by 6 bases, leaving 12 bases between them. Looked up from germline, CDR1 is KGHSH and CDR2 is LQKENI. CDR3 nucleotide sequence: TGTGCCAGCTCACCACCCCGGGGGCCCCGCAATGAGCAGTTCTTC. Residues: CASSPPRGPRNEQFF. The full variable domain, rest sourced from reference TRBV18 and TRBJ2-1, is NAGVMQNPRHLVRRRGQEARLRCSPMKGHSHVYWYRQLPEEGLKFMVYLQKENIIDESGMPKERFSAEFPKEGPSILRIQQVVRGDSAAYFCASSPPRGPRNEQFFGPGTRLTVL.

A word on this clonotype: A much larger clonotype is one base distant, so this may be a read error. The V and J genes are TRBV30 and TRBJ2-7, with D perhaps matching TRBD2 (5 bases). The CDR3 has 14 residues. Germline V lookup: CDR1 GTSNPN, CDR2 SVGIG (reference sequence). Trimming cost V 3 bases and J 7 bases, with 19 bases left between them. The CDR3 nucleotides read TGTGCCTGGAGGCGCAGTGGCGGGCGTTTGGAGCAGTACTTC. Its protein product is CAWRRSGGRLEQYF. The complete variable domain, with remaining parts taken from reference TRBV30 and TRBJ2-7, reads SQTIHQWPATLVQPVGSPLSLECTVEGTSNPNLYWYRQAAGRGLQLLFYSVGIGQISSEVPQNLSASRPQDRQFILSSKKLLLSDSGFYLCAWRRSGGRLEQYFGPGTRLTVT.

As concerns this clonotype: A much more abundant neighbour one base away suggests this may be a read error. The CDR3 DNA follows: TGTGCCAGCAGCAAAGTTGAAAGGGCCTCCTACGAGCAGTACTTC. Translating it yields CASSKVERASYEQYF. This chain links TRBV21-1 with TRBJ2-7; the table's D gene call, TRBD2, was not cross checked with the DNA. TRBV21-1 is shown as a pseudogene. The CDR3 extends over 15 amino acids.

Many counts were recorded for this clonotype. The chain employs TRBV7-2 and TRBJ1-5; 7 bases line up with TRBD1. This CDR3 contains 15 residues. Germline values: CDR1 SGHTA, CDR2 FQGNSA. Trimming took 2 bases from V and 4 from J; bases not matched to a gene: 5. The chain's CDR3 is CASSLSGTANQPQHF. The CDR3 coding sequence is TGTGCCAGCAGCTTAAGTGGGACAGCTAATCAGCCCCAGCATTTT.

About this clonotype itself: A read error may be the cause here, since a much bigger clone is one base away. The chain carries TRBV27 and TRBJ2-7; 9 nucleotides match TRBD2. Looked up from germline, CDR1 is MNHEY and CDR2 is SMNVEV (reference sequence). The CDR3 covers 16 residues. CDR3: CASSRSGAGGAYERYF. Here the CDR3 DNA reads TGTGCCAGCAGTCGCTCGGGAGCGGGGGGCGCCTACGAGCGGTACTTC.

This clonotype was seen at least ten times. This chain connects TRBV24-1 to TRBJ2-3; possible D gene TRBD1, 5 bases. This CDR3 is 15 amino acids long. V lost 1 base and J 3 bases, leaving 10 bases between the germline ends. Per the germline V gene, CDR1 is KGHDR and CDR2 is SFDVKD. The DNA for the CDR3 is TGTGCCACCAGTGATTTCAGGGTCAGGACAGATACGCAGTATTTT. Amino acid sequence: CATSDFRVRTDTQYF.

This clonotype has just a few counts. The chain recombines TRBV20-1 with TRBJ2-1; no clear D. The DNA end is a closer match to TRBJ2-7, so the J assignment may be wrong. Germline V gene sequence: CDR1 DFQATT, CDR2 SNEGSKA (reference sequence). The CDR3 is 15 amino acids. The DNA for the CDR3 is TGCAGTGCTAGAGATCGCAGGAGCTCCTACAATGAGCAGTACTTC. This translates into CSARDRRSSYNEQYF.

The J gene is TRBJ1-4, the V gene TRBV7-8; unclear D gene. This CDR3 comprises 13 residues. Germline-derived CDR1 and CDR2 are SGHVS and FQNEAQ. V was shortened by 1 base and J by 8 bases, with 8 bases between the two germline ends. The CDR3 sequence is CASSLGLEEKLFF. DNA for the CDR3: TGTGCCAGCAGCTTAGGGTTGGAGGAAAAACTGTTTTTT.

V and J are TRBV6-2 or TRBV6-3 and TRBJ2-5; D remains ambiguous. Trimming left V 11 bases short and J 5 bases short, with 21 bases between. The CDR3 contains 14 residues. CDR1 MNHEY and CDR2 SVGEGT come from the germline V gene. For the CDR3, the DNA is TGTGCCGGACCCCCGGGCCCTTCTTTGGAGACCCAGTACTTC. Protein product: CAGPPGPSLETQYF.

This clonotype occurred many times. The CDR3 loop is CASSPPGNQPQHF. The CDR3 nucleotides are TGTGCCAGCTCACCGCCGGGCAATCAGCCCCAGCATTTT. The chain uses TRBV18 and TRBJ1-5; D is undetermined. The CDR3 is 13 amino acids. The V end was cut by 3 bases, the J end by 2 bases, with 5 bases between. Germline-derived CDR1 and CDR2 are KGHSH and LQKENI.